This T cell receptor (beta chain) was sequenced for a study of blood T cell repertoires in COVID-19. Whole-study context: Material from acute and convalescent COVID-19 was sourced from the United States, Italy and Spain.

In the study's own analysis: Amplification of reference gene primers provided the estimated nucleated cell counts. Clones were sequenced by immunoSEQ multiplex PCR, and TCRdb holds only the in-frame ones, with some missing. The V and J calls and clone size are taken from that table; D and trimming were inferred from the DNA. The table lists roughly 90,000 clones, approximately 92% of them singletons. Trimming took off 4 bases at V and 1 base at J, with 16 bases between the two ends. CDR3 length equals 16 residues. CDR1 is MDHEN, CDR2 SYDVKM, per germline. Material for sequencing was peripheral blood. This clonotype was obtained from a woman aged 80 or over with active COVID-19. The chain couples TRBV28 to TRBJ1-1; no definite D call. The CDR3 DNA reads TGTGCCAGCAGTTCGGAGAGTAGAGGGTGGAACACTGAAGCTTTCTTT. Translation: CASSSESRGWNTEAFF.